This paragraph reports one T cell receptor beta chain. In this sample, this clonotype turned up a few times. Its antigen remains undetermined. No per-base quality is available; no much larger clone lies one base away. The data belong to a study of T cell repertoires in cytomegalovirus infection (dated by TCRdb to the late 2010s). For the wider study: Because public TCR beta signatures pointed to carriage of CMV infection together with the matching HLA type, the HLA type of each donor mattered for the analysis.

What the work shows at the level of the full study, not this receptor alone: Carriers of CMV infection plus the relevant HLA type were discriminated by the cumulative frequency of public TCR beta family members in the study cohort and in an independent approximately 360-donor cohort. In the ex vivo response, HLA-C-restricted CMV-specific TCR beta clonotypes were dominant, and in two of eight donors the single most frequent clonotype came from this HLA-C-restricted group.

There are 13 amino acids in the CDR3, from cysteine to phenylalanine inclusive. Just CDR3 DNA is preserved here, 39 bases in frame from base 1. Trimming costs V 7 bases and J 4 bases, and their ends lie 10 bases apart. Sequencing used an Illumina HiSeq 1500. Clones were called with MiXCR by TCRdb after fastp trimmed the public reads at Q25, and only in-frame beta chains were retained. Merged by CDR3 protein, the rows form single entries marked with the most common genes and DNA. For this sample the table gives roughly 200,000 distinct CDR3 sequences, of which about 18% were detected only once. The top ten clones comprise under 30% of the sample.

The V and J genes are TRBV12-3 or TRBV12-4 and TRBJ2-2, and possibly TRBD2, on 5 matching bases. This TCR came from a human donor in good health (CMV status not recorded). Some clones in this sample may be carry-over from other donors' samples. The sequencing input was CD8+ T cells from PBMCs. The DNA reads as follows: TGTGCCAGCAAGGGCGGGTTCACCGGGGAGCTGTTTTTT. It encodes CASKGGFTGELFF.